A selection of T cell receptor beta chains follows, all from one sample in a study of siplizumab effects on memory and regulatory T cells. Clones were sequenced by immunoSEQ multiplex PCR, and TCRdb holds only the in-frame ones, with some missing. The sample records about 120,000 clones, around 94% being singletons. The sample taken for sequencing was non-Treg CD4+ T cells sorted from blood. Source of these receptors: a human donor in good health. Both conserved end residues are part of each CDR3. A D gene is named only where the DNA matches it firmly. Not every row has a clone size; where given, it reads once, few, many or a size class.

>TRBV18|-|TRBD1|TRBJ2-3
CASSRTGAQDTQYF
TGTGCCAGCTCTCGGACAGGGGCCCAAGATACGCAGTATTTT
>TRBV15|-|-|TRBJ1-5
CATSREGATGGNQPQHF
TGTGCCACCAGCAGAGAAGGTGCGACAGGCGGCAATCAGCCCCAGCATTTT
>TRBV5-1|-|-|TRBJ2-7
CASSGGQIFSSEQYF
TGCGCCAGCAGCGGCGGACAGATTTTCTCCTCCGAGCAGTACTTC
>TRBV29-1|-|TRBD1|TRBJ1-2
CSGTGGSGYTF
TGCAGCGGCACAGGGGGCTCTGGCTACACCTTC
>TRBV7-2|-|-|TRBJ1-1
CASSLGPPGIDTEAFF
TGTGCCAGCAGCTTAGGTCCCCCGGGGATAGACACTGAAGCTTTCTTT
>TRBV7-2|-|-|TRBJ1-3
CASSPAGGYTIYF
TGTGCCAGCAGTCCTGCGGGGGGGTACACCATATATTTT
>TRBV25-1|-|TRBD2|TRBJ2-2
CASSLTGGTGELFF
TGTGCCAGCAGTCTAACCGGGGGGACCGGGGAGCTGTTTTTT
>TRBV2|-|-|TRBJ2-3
CASMAGTTRFCCF
TGTGCCAGCATGGCCGGGACAACAAGATTCTGTTGTTTT
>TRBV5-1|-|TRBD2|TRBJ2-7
CASSLELAESYEQYF
TGCGCCAGCAGCTTGGAGCTAGCGGAGAGCTACGAGCAGTACTTC
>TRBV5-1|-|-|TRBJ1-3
CASSLAQASNTIYF
TGCGCCAGCAGCTTGGCGCAGGCTTCAAACACCATATATTTT
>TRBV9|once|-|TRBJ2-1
CASSPLGRASAEEQFF
TGTGCCAGCAGCCCCCTTGGGCGGGCCTCCGCAGAGGAGCAGTTCTTC
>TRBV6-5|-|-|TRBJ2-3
CASSYRPGMNTDTQYF
TGTGCCAGCAGTTACCGGCCTGGAATGAACACAGATACGCAGTATTTT
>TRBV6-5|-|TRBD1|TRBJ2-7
CASSYPGQGGKQYF
TGTGCCAGCAGTTACCCGGGACAGGGTGGGAAGCAGTACTTC